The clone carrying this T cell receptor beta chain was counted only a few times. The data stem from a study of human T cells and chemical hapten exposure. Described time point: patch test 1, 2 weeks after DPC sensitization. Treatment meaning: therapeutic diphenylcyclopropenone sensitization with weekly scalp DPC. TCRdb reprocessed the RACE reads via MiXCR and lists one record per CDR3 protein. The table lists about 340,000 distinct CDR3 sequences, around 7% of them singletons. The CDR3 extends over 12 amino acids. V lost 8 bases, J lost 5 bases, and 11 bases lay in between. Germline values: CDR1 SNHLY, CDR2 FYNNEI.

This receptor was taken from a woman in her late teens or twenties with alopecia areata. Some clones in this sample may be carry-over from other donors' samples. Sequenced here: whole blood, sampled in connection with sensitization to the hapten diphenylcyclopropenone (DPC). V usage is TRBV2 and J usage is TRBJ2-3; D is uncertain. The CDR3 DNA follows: TGTGCCAGCGTGCAAACGGGAGATACGCAGTATTTT. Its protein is CASVQTGDTQYF.